This TCR beta chain was observed in a study of blood T cell repertoires in COVID-19 (dated by TCRdb to about 2020). Turning to the overall study: The collaborator samples originated in the United States, Italy and Spain and spanned the acute and convalescent phases of COVID-19. The samples were drawn from two sources: the first 160 participants of the ongoing ImmuneRACE study, and 1,200 or so subjects contributed by 6 global collaborators. The repertoires were made available in a free public database intended to serve as a resource for research on the immune response to SARS-CoV-2. HLA class I and class II types, where available, came from metadata supplied by the sample provider rather than from assay-based typing. Subjects who had been exposed to COVID-19, were actively infected with it, or had recovered from it provided the deeply sampled blood TCRbeta repertoires that made up the dataset. The prospective study material was composed of cDNA or gDNA derived from T cells, B-cell-depleted T cells, or PBMCs. A de-identified subject ID, COVID-19 status, age in years and sex were almost always included in the sample metadata. What the work shows at the level of the full study, not this receptor alone: The quantity of clinical and demographic metadata differed by source and by participant and was supplied without curation.

About this clone: Its antigen is unknown. Base qualities are not at hand, and no much larger clone is one base apart.

One collaborating source in Seattle enrolled patients while the patients were actively infected and followed the patients over time throughout the course of disease. Collaborating institutions collected whole blood in K2EDTA tubes following their own protocols. For TCRbeta analysis, collaborators shipped samples in one of three forms: frozen whole blood, isolated PBMCs, or DNA extracted from either of those sample types. Taken from the germline V gene (reference sequence), the CDR1 and CDR2 loops are LGHDT and YNNKEL. The CDR3, cysteine through phenylalanine, is 16 amino acids long. Just the 48-base CDR3 DNA is kept, in frame starting at base 1. For this chain, trimming is 1 base at the V end and 0 bases at the J end, and the number of junction bases without a gene match is 0. The immunoSEQ Assay, a bias-controlled multiplex PCR, was used to amplify TCRbeta CDR3 regions from genomic DNA. Per the authors' processing: Nucleated cell counts per sample were estimated from amplification of reference gene primers within the assay. Sequence reads were collapsed and filtered to measure the absolute abundance of every unique TCRbeta CDR3 rearrangement. For each sample, productive Simpson clonality was calculated as the square root of Simpson's diversity index across productive rearrangements. The table was pulled from immuneACCESS by TCRdb, which kept in-frame rearrangements only. Such tables lose some clones; where checked, under half of the loss comes from unresolved V genes, and the rest has no known cause. That table gives V, J and clone size, and the DNA gave D and trimming. Recorded for this sample are roughly 56,000 clones; 89% of them occurred a single time. Of the sample, around 46% falls within the top ten clones.

The sequencing sample was made of peripheral blood. The rearranged chain carries TRBV3-1 (or the pseudogene TRBV3-2) and TRBJ2-5; 12 central nucleotides agree with TRBD2. The TCR comes from a woman aged 60-75 years with COVID-19, enrolled during active disease. The CDR3 here reads CASSQGTSGDQETQYF. The nucleotide sequence is given as TGTGCCAGCAGCCAAGGGACTAGCGGGGACCAAGAGACCCAGTACTTC.